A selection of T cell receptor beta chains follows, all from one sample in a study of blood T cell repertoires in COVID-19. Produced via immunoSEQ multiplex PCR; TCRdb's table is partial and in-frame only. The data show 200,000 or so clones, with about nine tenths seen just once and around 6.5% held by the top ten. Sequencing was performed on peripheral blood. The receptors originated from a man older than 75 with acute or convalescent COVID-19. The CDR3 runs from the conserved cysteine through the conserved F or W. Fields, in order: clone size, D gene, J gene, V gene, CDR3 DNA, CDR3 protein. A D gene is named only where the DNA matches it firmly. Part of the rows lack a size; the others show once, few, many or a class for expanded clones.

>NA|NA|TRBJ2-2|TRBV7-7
TGTGCTAGCAGTCCCCTCGCAGCGACAAGGGGTGGCGGGGAGCTGTTTTTT
CASSPLAATRGGGELFF
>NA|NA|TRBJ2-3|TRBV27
TGTGCCAGCATTCATCGGCCCGACTTAACAGATACGCAGTATTTT
CASIHRPDLTDTQYF
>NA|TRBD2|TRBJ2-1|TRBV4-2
TGTGCCAGCAGCCTTGAGACTAGCGGGAGGAGGAATGAGCAGTTCTTC
CASSLETSGRRNEQFF
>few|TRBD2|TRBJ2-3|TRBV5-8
TGTGCCAGCAGCTTTCCGGCGGGAGATATAGATACGCAGTATTTT
CASSFPAGDIDTQYF
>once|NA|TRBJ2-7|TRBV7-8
TGTGCCAGCAGCTGGGCAGGCCGAAGCTACGAGCAGTACTTC
CASSWAGRSYEQYF
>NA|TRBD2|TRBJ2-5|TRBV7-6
TGTGCCAGCAGCAAGGGACTAGCGGGAGGGCCGGCAGAGACCCAGTACTTC
CASSKGLAGGPAETQYF
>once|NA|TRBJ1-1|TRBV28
TGTGCCGCTAGCGTGAACACTGAAGCTTTCTTT
CAASVNTEAFF
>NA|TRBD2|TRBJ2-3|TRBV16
TGTGCCAGCAGCTCTGGACTAGCGGGAGTAGTAAGGACGCAGTATTTT
CASSSGLAGVVRTQYF
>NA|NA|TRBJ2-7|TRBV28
TGTGCCAGCAGTACAGGGTTTATCTACGAGCAGTACTTC
CASSTGFIYEQYF
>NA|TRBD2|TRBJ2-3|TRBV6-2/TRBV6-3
TGTGCCAGCAGTCCCTTAGCGGGAAGCACAGATACGCAGTATTTT
CASSPLAGSTDTQYF
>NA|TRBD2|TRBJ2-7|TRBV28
TGTGCCAGCAGTTCCATCCCGGGACTAGCGTCGAACGAGCAGTACTTC
CASSSIPGLASNEQYF
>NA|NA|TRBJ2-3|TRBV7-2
TGTGCCAGCAGCTCCCTCAGGGGAGATACGCAGTATTTT
CASSSLRGDTQYF
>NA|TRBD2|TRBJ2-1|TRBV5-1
TGCGCCAGCAGCCCGGGACTAGCGGGGCCCCGTTTAAATGAGCAGTTCTTC
CASSPGLAGPRLNEQFF
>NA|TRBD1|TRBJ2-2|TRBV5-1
TGCGCCAGCAGCCAGGGACAGTTAATAACCGGGGAGCTGTTTTTT
CASSQGQLITGELFF
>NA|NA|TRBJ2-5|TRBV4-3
TGCGCCAGCAGCCCCCGATTGGGAAGGGGCCAAGAGACCCAGTACTTC
CASSPRLGRGQETQYF
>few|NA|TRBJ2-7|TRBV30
TGTGCCTGGAGTGCACAGGGTGCCTACGAGCAGTACTTC
CAWSAQGAYEQYF
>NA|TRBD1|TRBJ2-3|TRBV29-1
TGCAGCGTTGAAGGGGACAGGCGCACAGATACGCAGTATTTT
CSVEGDRRTDTQYF
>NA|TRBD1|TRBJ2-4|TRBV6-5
TGTGCCAGCAGTTACTCAGGGACAGGGGTAAACATTCAGTACTTC
CASSYSGTGVNIQYF
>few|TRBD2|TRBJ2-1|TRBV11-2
TGTGCCAGCAGCGGATCACTAGCGGGAGGAAGTGAGCAGTTCTTC
CASSGSLAGGSEQFF
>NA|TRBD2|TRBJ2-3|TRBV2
TGTGCCAGCACCGGGTGGGCGGGGGGCACAGATACGCAGTATTTT
CASTGWAGGTDTQYF
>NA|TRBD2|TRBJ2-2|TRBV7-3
TGTGCCAGCAGCTTAAGGGGACTAGCGGGAGGGTTAAGGAACACCGGGGAGCTGTTTTTT
CASSLRGLAGGLRNTGELFF
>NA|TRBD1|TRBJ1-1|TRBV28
TGTGCCAGCAGTTCATCACGACAGGGAGTCCACATGAACACTGAAGCTTTCTTT
CASSSSRQGVHMNTEAFF
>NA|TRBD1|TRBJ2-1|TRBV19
TGTGCCAGTAGCAAGGGACAGGTAATCTACAATGAGCAGTTCTTC
CASSKGQVIYNEQFF
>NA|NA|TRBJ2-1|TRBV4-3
TGCGCCAGCAGCCAAGAAGGTGGAGCGCCGAGCTCCTACAATGAGCAGTTCTTC
CASSQEGGAPSSYNEQFF
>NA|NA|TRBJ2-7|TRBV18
TGTGCCAGCTCACCCCCCGGGGGGCACGGCGGGGAGCAGTACTTC
CASSPPGGHGGEQYF
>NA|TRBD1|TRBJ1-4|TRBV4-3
TGCGCCAGCAGCCAGAACAGGGGGCTTGGTGAAAAACTGTTTTTT
CASSQNRGLGEKLFF
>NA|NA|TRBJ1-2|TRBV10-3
TGTGCCATCAAACAGGCAGAGCTCTATGGCTACACCTTC
CAIKQAELYGYTF
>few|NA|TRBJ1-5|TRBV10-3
TGTGCCATCAGTGCCTCTTCGAGGGGCAATCAGCCCCAGCATTTT
CAISASSRGNQPQHF
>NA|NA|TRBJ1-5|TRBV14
TGTGCCAGCAGACCCCGGGACTACTCCTATAGCAATCAGCCCCAGCATTTT
CASRPRDYSYSNQPQHF
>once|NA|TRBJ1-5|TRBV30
TGTGCCTGGAGTGACACAGGTGGTCAGCCCCAGCATTTT
CAWSDTGGQPQHF
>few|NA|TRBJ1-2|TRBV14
TGTGCCAGCAGCCAATACACAGGCGGCACCTATGGCTACACCTTC
CASSQYTGGTYGYTF
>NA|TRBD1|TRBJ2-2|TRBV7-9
TGTGCCAGCAGCCCGGACAGGGGGGGGACCGGGGAGCTGTTTTTT
CASSPDRGGTGELFF
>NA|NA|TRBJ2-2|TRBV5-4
TGTGCCAGCAGCTTGGCGCCGGCCGGGGAGCTGTTTTTT
CASSLAPAGELFF
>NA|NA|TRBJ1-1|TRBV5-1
TGCGCCAGCAGCTTCAGCGGGAGCGGCCAATTTGAAGCTTTCTTT
CASSFSGSGQFEAFF
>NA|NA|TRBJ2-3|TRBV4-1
TGCGCCAGCAGCCAAGTCTATTACACAGATACGCAGTATTTT
CASSQVYYTDTQYF
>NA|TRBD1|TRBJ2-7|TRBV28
TGTGCCAGCAGCTTGGACAGGGGCGGGTACGAGCAGTACTTC
CASSLDRGGYEQYF
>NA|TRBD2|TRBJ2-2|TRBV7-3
TGTGCCATTCGTATAGCGGGATCCGGGGAGCTGTTTTTT
CAIRIAGSGELFF
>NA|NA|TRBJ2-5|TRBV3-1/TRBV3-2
TGTGCCAGCAGCCAAGGGAGGGGGCGGAAGACCCAGTACTTC
CASSQGRGRKTQYF
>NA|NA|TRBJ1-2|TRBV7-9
TGTGCCAGCAGCTTAGATAGTGGGCAGCTGAACTATGGCTACACCTTC
CASSLDSGQLNYGYTF
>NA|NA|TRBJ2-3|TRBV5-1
TGCGCCAGCAGCTTGGTTCCGGGGAGCACAGATACGCAGTATTTT
CASSLVPGSTDTQYF
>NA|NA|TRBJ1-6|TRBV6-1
TGTGCCAGCAGTGAAGCGCGGGGGTATAATTCACCCCTCCACTTT
CASSEARGYNSPLHF
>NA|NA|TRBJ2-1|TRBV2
TGTGCCAGCAGTCCCGGGACTGGGGATTACAATGAGCAGTTCTTC
CASSPGTGDYNEQFF
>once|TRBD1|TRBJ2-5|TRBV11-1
TGTGCCAGCAGCTTAGTAGGGGGCTTAGAGACCCAGTACTTC
CASSLVGGLETQYF
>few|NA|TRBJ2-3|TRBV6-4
TGTGCCAGCAGTGTTAGTATCGCAGATACGCAGTATTTT
CASSVSIADTQYF
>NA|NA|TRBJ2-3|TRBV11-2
TGTGCCAGCAGCCAACGGTGGGATACGCAGTATTTT
CASSQRWDTQYF
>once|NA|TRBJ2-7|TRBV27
TGTGCCAGCTTCAGTGTCAGGGCCCACGAGCAGTACTTC
CASFSVRAHEQYF
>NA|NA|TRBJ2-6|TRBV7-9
TGTGCCAGCAGCTTTGGAGGGGCTGGGGCCAACGTCCTGACTTTC
CASSFGGAGANVLTF
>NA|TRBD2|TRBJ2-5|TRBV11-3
TGTGCCAGCAGGCCCGGGACTAGCGGAAACCAAGAGACCCAGTACTTC
CASRPGTSGNQETQYF
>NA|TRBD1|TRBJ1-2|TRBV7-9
TGTGCCAGCAGCCCGCGGACAGGGTATGGCTACACCTTC
CASSPRTGYGYTF
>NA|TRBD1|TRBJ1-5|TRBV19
TGTGCCAGTAGTATAGATTGGACAGGGACGAGGCAGCCCCAGCATTTT
CASSIDWTGTRQPQHF
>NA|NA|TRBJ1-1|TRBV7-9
TGTGCCAGCAGCTTAGCGGAAAAGGGGTACACTGAAGCTTTCTTT
CASSLAEKGYTEAFF
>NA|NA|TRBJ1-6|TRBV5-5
TGTGCCAGCTTCGGCAGTCTGGAGTCACCCCTCCACTTT
CASFGSLESPLHF